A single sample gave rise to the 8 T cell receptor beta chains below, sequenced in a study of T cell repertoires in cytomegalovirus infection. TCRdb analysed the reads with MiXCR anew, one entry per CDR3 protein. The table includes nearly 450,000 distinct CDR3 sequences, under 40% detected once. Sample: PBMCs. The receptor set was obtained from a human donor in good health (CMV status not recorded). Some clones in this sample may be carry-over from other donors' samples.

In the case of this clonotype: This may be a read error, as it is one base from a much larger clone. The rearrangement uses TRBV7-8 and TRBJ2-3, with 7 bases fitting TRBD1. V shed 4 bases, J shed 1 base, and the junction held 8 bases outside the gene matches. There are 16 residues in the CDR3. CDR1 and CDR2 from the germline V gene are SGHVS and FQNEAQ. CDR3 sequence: CASSSPQGMGTDTQYF. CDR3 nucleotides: TGTGCCAGCAGCTCTCCACAGGGGATGGGCACAGATACGCAGTATTTT.

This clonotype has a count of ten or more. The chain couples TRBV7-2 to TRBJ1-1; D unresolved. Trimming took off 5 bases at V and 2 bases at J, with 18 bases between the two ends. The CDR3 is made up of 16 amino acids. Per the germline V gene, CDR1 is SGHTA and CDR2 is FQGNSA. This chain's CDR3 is CASSASSEQLNTEAFF. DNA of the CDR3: TGTGCCAGCAGCGCATCTAGCGAGCAGTTAAACACTGAAGCTTTCTTT.

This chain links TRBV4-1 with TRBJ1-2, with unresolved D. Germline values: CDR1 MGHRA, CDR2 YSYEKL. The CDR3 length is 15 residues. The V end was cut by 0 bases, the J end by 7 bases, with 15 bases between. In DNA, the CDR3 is TGCGCCAGCAGCCAAGATGCGGGGAGGGTGAGTGGCTACACCTTC. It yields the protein CASSQDAGRVSGYTF.

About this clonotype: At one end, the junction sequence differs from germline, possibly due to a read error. The DNA for the CDR3 is TGTGCCAGCAGCTTACCCGGGGCGGGGGCCTCCTCCTACAAGGAGCCGTTCTTC. Protein product: CASSLPGAGASSYKEPFF. This sequence joins TRBV7-6 and TRBJ2-1, with D tentatively TRBD2 (7 bases). The CDR3 length is 18 residues. Germline CDR1 SGHVS, CDR2 FNYEAQ.

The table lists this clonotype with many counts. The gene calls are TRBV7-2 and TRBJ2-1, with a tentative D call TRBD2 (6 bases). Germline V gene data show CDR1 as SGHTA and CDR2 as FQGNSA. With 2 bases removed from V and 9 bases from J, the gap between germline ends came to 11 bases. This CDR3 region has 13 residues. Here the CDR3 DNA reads TGTGCCAGCAGCTTAATCCAGGGAGGTGAGCAGTTCTTC. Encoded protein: CASSLIQGGEQFF.

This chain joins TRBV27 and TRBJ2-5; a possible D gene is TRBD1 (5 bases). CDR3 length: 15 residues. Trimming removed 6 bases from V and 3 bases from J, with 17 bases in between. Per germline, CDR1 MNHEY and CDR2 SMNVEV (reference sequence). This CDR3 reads CASRRLGQDEETQYF. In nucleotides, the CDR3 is TGTGCCAGCAGGAGATTGGGGCAAGACGAAGAGACCCAGTACTTC.

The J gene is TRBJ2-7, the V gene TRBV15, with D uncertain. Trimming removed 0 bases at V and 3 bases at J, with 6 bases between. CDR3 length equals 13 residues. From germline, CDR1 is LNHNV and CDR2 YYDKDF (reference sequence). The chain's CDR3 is CATSRDVGYEQYF. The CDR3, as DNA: TGTGCCACCAGCAGAGATGTCGGCTACGAGCAGTACTTC.

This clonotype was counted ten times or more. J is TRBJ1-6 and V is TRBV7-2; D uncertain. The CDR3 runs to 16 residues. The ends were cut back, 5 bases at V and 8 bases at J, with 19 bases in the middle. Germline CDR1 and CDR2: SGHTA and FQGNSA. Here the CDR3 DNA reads TGTGCCAGCAGCCCACGACGGACCGGTCGGGATTCACCCCTCCACTTT. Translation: CASSPRRTGRDSPLHF.